Below are 9 T cell receptor beta chains sequenced from a single sample in a study of T cell repertoires in cytomegalovirus infection. Which antigens these TCRs recognize remains unknown. TCRdb ran MiXCR on the reads and lists one entry per CDR3 protein. The sample has some 800,000 distinct CDR3 sequences; about 29% are singletons. The sequences come from cultured CD8+ T cells from PBMCs, collected from culture after CMV antigen stimulation. Receptors originate from a human donor in good health (CMV status not recorded). Some clones in this sample may be carry-over from other donors' samples.

The sample holds one count of this clonotype. V gene TRBV20-1 combines with J gene TRBJ2-5; the match to TRBD2 covers 10 bases. The V and J ends lost 1 base and 4 bases, in that order; junction bases with no gene match: 0. Germline CDR1 reads DFQATT; CDR2 reads SNEGSKA (reference sequence). The CDR3 spans 13 residues. The CDR3 loop reads CSARVAGGETQYF. CDR3 nucleotides: TGCAGTGCTAGAGTAGCGGGGGGAGAGACCCAGTACTTC.

This clonotype was seen more than once but under ten times. This rearrangement joins TRBV7-9 to TRBJ2-4; D may match TRBD1 or TRBD2 (6 bases each). Germline CDR1 and CDR2: SEHNR and FQNEAQ (reference sequence). The CDR3 length is 17 residues. V gave up 11 bases and J gave up 8 bases, with 31 bases separating them. The CDR3 loop is CAVQLKGEDGVGDIQYF. DNA for the CDR3: TGTGCCGTACAACTCAAGGGGGAGGACGGAGTCGGTGACATTCAGTACTTC.

This clonotype occurred a few times. V gene TRBV7-2 combines with J gene TRBJ2-4; D may be TRBD2 (7 bases). Germline V gene lookup returns CDR1 SGHTA and CDR2 FQGNSA. This CDR3 is 14 amino acids long. Trimming stripped 6 bases from V and 7 bases from J, with 16 bases between. CDR3 nucleotides: TGTGCCAGCAGTAGGGGGGGGGCGGATAACATTCAGTACTTC. It yields the protein CASSRGGADNIQYF.

The sample holds many counts of this clonotype. The chain uses TRBV7-2 and TRBJ2-5; D ambiguous. Germline loops: CDR1 SGHTA, CDR2 FQGNSA. Trimming took 3 bases from V and 5 from J, leaving 16 bases between them. CDR3 length equals 15 residues. CDR3 region: CASSFWTGFGETQYF. The CDR3 DNA reads TGTGCCAGCAGCTTTTGGACGGGCTTCGGGGAGACCCAGTACTTC.

The chain recombines TRBV6-1 with TRBJ2-7, with TRBD2 matching over 7 bases. CDR1 is MNHNS, CDR2 SASEGT, per germline. This CDR3 has 15 residues. J lost 5 bases, V lost 6 bases, and 13 bases had no gene match. CDR3 sequence (DNA): TGTGCCAGCAGGTGGGGGGAGGGTGAAAAGAACGAGCAGTACTTC. Residues: CASRWGEGEKNEQYF.

This clonotype has a handful of counts. The chain links TRBV6-2 or TRBV6-3 to TRBJ2-7; 10 nucleotides align to TRBD1. There are 13 residues in the CDR3. Germline loops: CDR1 MNHEY, CDR2 SVGEGT. Trimming removed 6 bases from V and 5 bases from J; junction bases left unmatched: 4. The CDR3 loop is CASRRQGADEQYV. CDR3 in DNA: TGTGCCAGCAGACGACAGGGGGCCGACGAGCAGTACGTC.

The chain joins TRBV27 to TRBJ2-1; the match to TRBD2 covers 8 bases. Germline CDR1 MNHEY, CDR2 SMNVEV (reference sequence). V was pared by 4 bases and J by 10 bases, with 6 bases of the junction left unmatched. The CDR3 spans 13 residues. The CDR3 sequence: CASSSAGGGEQFF. The CDR3 nucleotides read TGTGCCAGCAGTTCGGCGGGGGGCGGGGAGCAGTTCTTC.

As to this clonotype: The junction shows a germline mismatch at one end, possibly a read error. The gene calls are TRBV27 and TRBJ2-1; 12 positions match TRBD2. The CDR3 contains 15 residues. Germline V gene data show CDR1 as MNHEY and CDR2 as SMNVEV (reference sequence). In nucleotides, the CDR3 is TGTGCCAGCAGTTCCTCCGGACTAGCGGGAAATGAGCAGTTATTC. Residues: CASSSSGLAGNEQLF.

This clonotype has only a few counts. The chain uses TRBV7-9 and TRBJ1-5, with a weak D call TRBD1 (5 bases). CDR3 length: 15 amino acids. The germline V gene has CDR1 SEHNR and CDR2 FQNEAQ (reference sequence). Trimming stripped 4 bases from V and 4 bases from J, with 14 bases between. CDR3 protein: CASSSSVEGNQPQHF. CDR3 coding DNA: TGTGCCAGCAGCTCCTCGGTTGAGGGGAATCAGCCCCAGCATTTT.